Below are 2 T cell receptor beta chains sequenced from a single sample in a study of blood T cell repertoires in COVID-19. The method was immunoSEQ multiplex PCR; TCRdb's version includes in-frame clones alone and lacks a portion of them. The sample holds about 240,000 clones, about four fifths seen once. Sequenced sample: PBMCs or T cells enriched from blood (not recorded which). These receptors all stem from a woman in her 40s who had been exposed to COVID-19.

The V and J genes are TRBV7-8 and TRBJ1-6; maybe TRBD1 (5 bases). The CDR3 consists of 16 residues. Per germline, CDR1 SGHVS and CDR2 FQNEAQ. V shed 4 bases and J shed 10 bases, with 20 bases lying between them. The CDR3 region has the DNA TGTGCCAGCAGCTCACGGGGGGGATTAAGCGGGTCACCCCTCCACTTT. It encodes CASSSRGGLSGSPLHF.

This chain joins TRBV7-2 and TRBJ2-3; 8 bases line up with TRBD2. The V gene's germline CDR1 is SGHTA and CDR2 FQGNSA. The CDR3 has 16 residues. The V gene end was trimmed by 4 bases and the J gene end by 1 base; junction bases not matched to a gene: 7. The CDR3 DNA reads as TGTGCCAGCAGCTCCGAGGGGCGGGGGGGCACAGATACGCAGTATTTT. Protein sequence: CASSSEGRGGTDTQYF.